A selection of T cell receptor beta chains follows, all from one sample in a study of T-cell memory formation after mild COVID-19. TCRdb reanalysed the 5' RACE reads using MiXCR and keeps one entry per CDR3 protein. Of 430,000 or so distinct CDR3 sequences in the sample, about 23% were seen once. Sequenced input: PBMCs or a T cell subset sorted from them (not recorded which). The source of these receptors is an adult woman who had mild COVID-19 (a few samples of this study predate the infection). Cell type and time point are not known. Each CDR3 is given with its conserved first and last residue. The D gene is left open where the match is weak. Not all rows give a size; the values are once, few, many and, for expanded clones, a class.

clone size,J gene,CDR3 length,D gene,V gene,CDR3 protein,CDR3 DNA
NA,TRBJ1-4,15,TRBD1,TRBV4-1,CASSQTAGQYEKLFF,TGCGCCAGCAGCCAAACCGCGGGACAGTATGAAAAACTGTTTTTT
NA,TRBJ2-4,16,NA,TRBV7-2,CASSGGGGLAKNIQYF,TGTGCCAGCAGCGGGGGAGGGGGCTTAGCCAAAAACATTCAGTACTTC
NA,TRBJ1-1,14,NA,TRBV24-1,CATSDLKGNTEAFF,TGTGCCACCAGTGATTTGAAGGGGAACACTGAAGCTTTCTTT
NA,TRBJ2-1,17,TRBD2,TRBV4-2,CASSLLGAGGLGNEQFF,TGTGCCAGCAGCCTCCTGGGGGCGGGAGGCCTGGGCAATGAGCAGTTCTTC
NA,TRBJ2-2,15,TRBD1,TRBV24-1,CATSDPGQLGGELFF,TGTGCCACCAGTGACCCGGGACAGCTCGGCGGGGAGCTGTTTTTT
few,TRBJ2-5,15,NA,TRBV12-3/TRBV12-4,CASRAGAKYQETQYF,TGTGCCAGCAGGGCAGGGGCCAAGTACCAAGAGACCCAGTACTTC
NA,TRBJ1-2,15,NA,TRBV27,CASSLSPTRPHGYTF,TGTGCCAGCAGTTTATCCCCCACAAGACCCCATGGCTACACCTTC
NA,TRBJ2-1,14,NA,TRBV6-2/TRBV6-3,CASSTLGRNNEQFF,TGTGCCAGCAGTACCCTGGGTAGAAACAATGAGCAGTTCTTC
few,TRBJ1-1,14,NA,TRBV5-1,CASSTSGLSTEAFF,TGCGCCAGCAGCACCTCAGGGCTCTCCACTGAAGCTTTCTTT
NA,TRBJ2-2,13,NA,TRBV10-3,CAIGETNTGELFF,TGTGCCATCGGGGAGACGAACACCGGGGAGCTGTTTTTT
NA,TRBJ2-7,13,NA,TRBV30,CAWSRGLGYEQYF,TGTGCCTGGAGTCGGGGTCTGGGCTACGAGCAGTACTTC
NA,TRBJ2-1,15,TRBD2,TRBV30,CAGARLAGTYNEQFF,TGTGCCGGGGCGAGACTAGCGGGTACCTACAATGAGCAGTTCTTC
NA,TRBJ1-3,15,NA,TRBV7-8,CASSWGARAGNTIYF,TGTGCCAGCAGCTGGGGGGCCAGGGCTGGAAACACCATATATTTT
few,TRBJ2-7,15,NA,TRBV20-1,CSANLGGGRSYEQYF,TGCAGTGCAAACCTCGGGGGAGGAAGGTCCTACGAGCAGTACTTC
few,TRBJ2-7,15,NA,TRBV5-1,CASSLIGSPRREQYF,TGCGCCAGCAGCTTGATAGGGAGCCCGAGGAGGGAGCAGTACTTC
NA,TRBJ1-1,16,TRBD1,TRBV6-5,CASSQTLQGAITEAFF,TGTGCCAGCAGCCAAACTTTACAGGGGGCGATCACTGAAGCTTTCTTT
few,TRBJ2-1,13,NA,TRBV7-8,CASSPGSADEQFF,TGTGCCAGCAGCCCCGGCTCTGCGGATGAGCAGTTCTTC
NA,TRBJ2-5,15,NA,TRBV5-6,CASSRPGGSQETQYF,TGTGCCAGCAGTCGCCCCGGGGGATCGCAAGAGACCCAGTACTTC
few,TRBJ2-3,15,TRBD2,TRBV6-5,CASNSPGGSTPTQYF,TGTGCCAGCAACTCGCCCGGGGGGTCCACTCCTACGCAGTATTTT
NA,TRBJ1-1,14,NA,TRBV19,CASSPPDGNTEAFF,TGTGCCAGTAGTCCCCCGGACGGGAACACTGAAGCTTTCTTT
NA,TRBJ2-1,16,NA,TRBV6-5,CASSYGGGASYNEQFF,TGTGCCAGCAGTTACGGTGGGGGGGCCTCCTACAATGAGCAGTTCTTC
NA,TRBJ2-1,14,NA,TRBV6-6,CASSYSGGTNEQFF,TGTGCCAGCAGTTACTCCGGCGGCACCAATGAGCAGTTCTTC
few,TRBJ2-7,13,NA,TRBV25-1,CASSEMWDGGLYF,TGTGCCAGCAGTGAGATGTGGGACGGGGGGCTGTACTTC
few,TRBJ1-1,14,NA,TRBV24-1,CATSDRGRGRGAFF,TGTGCCACCAGTGATAGGGGCCGGGGCCGCGGTGCTTTCTTT
NA,TRBJ2-2,15,TRBD1,TRBV5-1,CASSRGQGGAGELFF,TGCGCCAGCAGCCGCGGACAGGGTGGGGCCGGGGAGCTGTTTTTT
NA,TRBJ2-1,20,NA,TRBV14,CASSQDRAPYQSRKYNEQFF,TGTGCCAGCAGCCAAGATCGGGCACCCTACCAGTCGAGAAAATACAATGAGCAGTTCTTC
NA,TRBJ2-3,17,TRBD1,TRBV11-3,CASSPKLPGQGTDTQYF,TGTGCCAGCAGCCCAAAACTCCCGGGACAGGGGACAGATACGCAGTATTTT
NA,TRBJ2-2,15,NA,TRBV6-5,CASNPLGDRGGELFF,TGTGCCAGCAACCCTCTGGGGGACCGAGGCGGGGAGCTGTTTTTT
few,TRBJ2-3,14,TRBD1,TRBV5-1,CASSLPGQGNTQYF,TGCGCCAGCAGCTTGCCGGGACAGGGAAATACGCAGTATTTT
NA,TRBJ2-3,13,NA,TRBV7-2,CASSLGSMNTQYF,TGTGCCAGCAGCTTAGGGTCGATGAATACGCAGTATTTT
NA,TRBJ1-2,12,NA,TRBV6-5,CASSTGSHGYTF,TGTGCCAGCAGTACAGGGAGTCATGGCTACACCTTC
NA,TRBJ2-3,14,TRBD2,TRBV29-1,CSVASGIRTDTQYF,TGCAGCGTTGCTAGCGGGATTAGGACAGATACGCAGTATTTT
NA,TRBJ2-5,13,TRBD1,TRBV7-2,CASSLGTVETQYF,TGTGCCAGCAGCTTGGGGACAGTGGAGACCCAGTACTTC
NA,TRBJ2-7,15,NA,TRBV7-2,CASTLGGYSSYEQYF,TGTGCCAGCACCTTAGGGGGGTATAGCTCCTACGAGCAGTACTTC
few,TRBJ1-2,15,TRBD1,TRBV12-3/TRBV12-4,CASSLGTGGSYGYTF,TGTGCCAGCAGCCTCGGGACAGGGGGTTCCTATGGCTACACCTTC
NA,TRBJ2-3,14,TRBD2,TRBV9,CASSDRVAGDTQYF,TGTGCCAGCAGCGACCGGGTAGCGGGAGATACGCAGTATTTT
few,TRBJ2-7,11,TRBD1,TRBV10-3,CAIRTGNEQYF,TGTGCCATCAGGACAGGGAACGAGCAGTACTTC
few,TRBJ1-2,14,NA,TRBV6-5,CATKYSGAAGGYTF,TGTGCCACCAAATACTCCGGGGCCGCGGGAGGCTACACCTTC
NA,TRBJ2-5,12,NA,TRBV6-1,CASSEVGSTQYF,TGTGCCAGCAGTGAAGTAGGCTCGACCCAGTACTTC
NA,TRBJ1-5,13,TRBD1,TRBV29-1,CSVGQGRNQPQHF,TGCAGCGTAGGACAGGGGAGGAATCAGCCCCAGCATTTT
NA,TRBJ2-2,16,NA,TRBV11-2,CASSLDSSGIRELFFF,NA
few,TRBJ2-2,14,NA,TRBV7-9,CASSLVGGHRELFF,TGTGCCAGCAGCTTAGTCGGAGGTCACCGGGAGCTGTTTTTT
many,TRBJ2-5,14,TRBD1,TRBV5-5,CASSLAGTEETQYF,TGTGCCAGCAGCTTGGCAGGGACAGAGGAGACCCAGTACTTC
many,TRBJ1-1,14,NA,TRBV3-1,CASSQAGGGTEAFF,TGTGCCAGCAGCCAAGCCGGGGGGGGGACTGAAGCTTTCTTT
NA,TRBJ2-5,14,NA,TRBV4-1,CASSQDYNQETQYF,TGCGCCAGCAGCCAAGACTATAATCAAGAGACCCAGTACTTC
NA,TRBJ2-5,17,TRBD1,TRBV12-3/TRBV12-4,CASSQHSTDRPLETQYF,TGTGCCAGCAGTCAACATTCGACGGACAGGCCTTTAGAGACCCAGTACTTC
few,TRBJ2-7,18,TRBD2,TRBV10-3,CAISEPGTSGRADDEQYF,TGTGCCATCAGTGAGCCAGGGACTAGCGGGAGGGCCGATGACGAGCAGTACTTC
few,TRBJ2-7,16,NA,TRBV12-3/TRBV12-4,CASSTSHGRQSYEQYF,TGTGCCAGCAGTACGTCCCATGGACGGCAGTCCTACGAGCAGTACTTC
few,TRBJ2-7,14,NA,TRBV5-5,CASSLWGASYEQYF,TGTGCCAGCAGCTTGTGGGGGGCCTCCTACGAGCAGTACTTC
NA,TRBJ1-2,13,NA,TRBV10-3,CAIKDGGVYGYTF,TGTGCCATCAAGGACGGAGGGGTCTATGGCTACACCTTC
many,TRBJ1-2,13,NA,TRBV30,CAWSTDENYGYTF,TGTGCCTGGAGTACAGATGAAAACTATGGCTACACCTTC
NA,TRBJ1-4,18,NA,TRBV4-1,CASSQDYRVSHRNEKLFF,TGCGCCAGCAGCCAAGATTACAGGGTGTCCCATCGGAATGAAAAACTGTTTTTT
few,TRBJ2-7,15,TRBD2,TRBV12-3/TRBV12-4,CASRTSASGRYEQYF,TGTGCCAGCAGAACCTCGGCTAGCGGGAGGTACGAGCAGTACTTC
NA,TRBJ1-5,21,NA,TRBV15,CATSRDGVSKVLMVGNQPQHF,TGTGCCACCAGCAGGGATGGGGTATCTAAAGTCCTTATGGTCGGCAATCAGCCCCAGCATTTT